A selection of T cell receptor beta chains follows, all from one sample in a study of T-cell memory formation after mild COVID-19. TCRdb used MiXCR to reprocess the 5' RACE reads, holding one entry per CDR3 protein. Counted here are approximately 500,000 distinct CDR3 sequences, 25% occurring once; the ten biggest clones make up roughly an eighth. Sequencing used PBMCs or a T cell subset sorted from them (not recorded which). The receptors stem from an adult woman who had mild COVID-19 (a few samples of this study predate the infection). Cell type and time point are not known. CDR3s include the opening cysteine and the closing phenylalanine or tryptophan. Each record gives: V gene, CDR3 length, J gene, clone size, D gene, CDR3 DNA, CDR3 protein. D genes are given only for firm matches. Rows give clone size only sometimes, using once, few, many, or a class for an expanded clone.

TRBV7-8	15	TRBJ2-7	few	-	TGTGCCAGCAGTGGGAGGGGGACATATGAATCCAAGCAGTACTTC	CASSGRGTYESKQYF
TRBV20-1	15	TRBJ2-2	few	TRBD2	TGCAGTGCTGCCCGGGGGAGGGTAAGGAACCGGGAGCTGTTTTTT	CSAARGRVRNRELFF
TRBV12-3/TRBV12-4	17	TRBJ2-5	-	TRBD2	TGTGCCAGCAGTTCCATGACTAGCGGGGGCGTGTTTCCTACCCAGTACTTC	CASSSMTSGGVFPTQYF
TRBV27	14	TRBJ2-2	-	-	TGTGCCAGCAGGGGGACGTGGAACACCGGGGAGCTGTTTTTT	CASRGTWNTGELFF
TRBV12-3/TRBV12-4	13	TRBJ2-1	-	-	TGTGCCAGCAGTTTAGTAGGGACGGATGAGCAGTTCTTC	CASSLVGTDEQFF
TRBV29-1	13	TRBJ2-7	few	-	TGCAGCGTAGGGACACCCGTCTCCTACGAGCAGTACTTC	CSVGTPVSYEQYF
TRBV12-3/TRBV12-4	14	TRBJ1-2	-	-	TGTGCCAGCAGCCCCAGGACGGTCAATCGTGGCTACACCTTC	CASSPRTVNRGYTF
TRBV29-1	12	TRBJ1-2	few	TRBD1	TGCAGCGTTCGGACAGGGTATCATGGCTACACCTTC	CSVRTGYHGYTF
TRBV10-3	13	TRBJ1-5	-	-	TGTGCCTCGAACCGGGACATGGATCAGCCCCAGCATTTT	CASNRDMDQPQHF
TRBV18	16	TRBJ2-7	few	TRBD2	TGTGCCAGCTCCCTTCACCCGGGGGGGAGTTCCTACGAGCAGTACTTC	CASSLHPGGSSYEQYF
TRBV12-3/TRBV12-4	15	TRBJ2-5	-	-	TGTGCCAGCAGAGACGACAGTTTTCTCCAAGAGACCCAGTACTTC	CASRDDSFLQETQYF
TRBV12-3/TRBV12-4	15	TRBJ2-1	-	TRBD1	TGTGCCAGCAGTGATAAGACAGGGACCTACAATGAGCAGTTCTTC	CASSDKTGTYNEQFF
TRBV9	15	TRBJ1-4	-	-	TGTGCCAGCAGCGGGGCCGGGACCCCCAATGAAAAACTGTTTTTT	CASSGAGTPNEKLFF
TRBV7-2	15	TRBJ1-1	few	-	TGTGCCAGCAGCTTATCATCGGGGCCGAGCACTGAAGCTTTCTTT	CASSLSSGPSTEAFF